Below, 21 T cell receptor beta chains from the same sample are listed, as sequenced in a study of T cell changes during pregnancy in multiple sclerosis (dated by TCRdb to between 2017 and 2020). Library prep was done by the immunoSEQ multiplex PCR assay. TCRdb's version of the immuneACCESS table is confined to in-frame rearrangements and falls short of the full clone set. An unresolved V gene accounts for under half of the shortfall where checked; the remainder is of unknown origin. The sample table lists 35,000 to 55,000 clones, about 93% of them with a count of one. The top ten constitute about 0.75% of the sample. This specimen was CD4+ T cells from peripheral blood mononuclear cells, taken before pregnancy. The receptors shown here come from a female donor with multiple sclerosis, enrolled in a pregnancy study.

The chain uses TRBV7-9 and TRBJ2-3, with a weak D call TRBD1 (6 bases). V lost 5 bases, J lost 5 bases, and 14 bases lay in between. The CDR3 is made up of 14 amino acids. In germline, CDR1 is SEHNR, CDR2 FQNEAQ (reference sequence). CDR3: CASSLLETGDTQYF. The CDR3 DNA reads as TGTGCCAGCAGCCTTCTCGAGACAGGAGATACGCAGTATTTT. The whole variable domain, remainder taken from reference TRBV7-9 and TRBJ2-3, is DTGVSQNPRHKITKRGQNVTFRCDPISEHNRLYWYRQTLGQGPEFLTYFQNEAQLEKSRLLSDRFSAERPKGSFSTLEIQRTEQGDSAMYLCASSLLETGDTQYFGPGTRLTVL.

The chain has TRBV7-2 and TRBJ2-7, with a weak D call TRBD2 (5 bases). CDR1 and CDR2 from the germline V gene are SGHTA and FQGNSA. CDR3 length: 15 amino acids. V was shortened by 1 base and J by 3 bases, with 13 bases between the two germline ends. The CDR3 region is CASSLGASLVYEQYF. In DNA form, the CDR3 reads TGTGCCAGCAGCTTAGGGGCTAGCCTCGTCTACGAGCAGTACTTC. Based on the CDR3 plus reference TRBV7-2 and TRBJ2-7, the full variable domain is GAGVSQSPSNKVTEKGKDVELRCDPISGHTALYWYRQSLGQGLEFLIYFQGNSAPDKSGLPSDRFSAERTGGSVSTLTIQRTQQEDSAVYLCASSLGASLVYEQYFGPGTRLTVT.

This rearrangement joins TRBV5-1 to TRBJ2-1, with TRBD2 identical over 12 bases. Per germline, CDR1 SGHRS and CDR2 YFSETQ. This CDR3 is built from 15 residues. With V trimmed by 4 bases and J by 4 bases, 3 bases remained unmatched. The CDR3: CASSPGTSGYNEQFF. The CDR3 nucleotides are TGCGCCAGCAGCCCCGGGACTAGCGGGTACAATGAGCAGTTCTTC.

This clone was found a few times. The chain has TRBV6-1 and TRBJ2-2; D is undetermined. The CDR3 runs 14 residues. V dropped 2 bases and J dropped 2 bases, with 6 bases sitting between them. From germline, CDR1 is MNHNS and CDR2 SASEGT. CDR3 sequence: CASSETDNTGELFF. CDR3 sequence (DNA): TGTGCCAGCAGTGAAACAGATAACACCGGGGAGCTGTTTTTT.

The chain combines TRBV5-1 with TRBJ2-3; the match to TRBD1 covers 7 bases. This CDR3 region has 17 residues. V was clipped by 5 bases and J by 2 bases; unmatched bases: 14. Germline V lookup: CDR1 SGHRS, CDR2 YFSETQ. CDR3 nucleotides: TGCGCCAGCAGTTCGGCGACAGGGATTACCTACACAGATACGCAGTATTTT. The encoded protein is CASSSATGITYTDTQYF.

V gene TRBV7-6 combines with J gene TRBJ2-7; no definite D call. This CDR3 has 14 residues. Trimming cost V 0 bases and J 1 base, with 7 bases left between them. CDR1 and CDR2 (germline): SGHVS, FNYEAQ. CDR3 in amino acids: CASSLAVRSYEQYF. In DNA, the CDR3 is TGTGCCAGCAGCTTAGCGGTGCGTTCCTACGAGCAGTACTTC.

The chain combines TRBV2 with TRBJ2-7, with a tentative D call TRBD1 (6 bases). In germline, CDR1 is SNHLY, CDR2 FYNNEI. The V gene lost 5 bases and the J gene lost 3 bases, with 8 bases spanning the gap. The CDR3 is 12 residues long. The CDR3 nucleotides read TGTGCCAGCAGTCAGGGACACTACGAGCAGTACTTC. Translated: CASSQGHYEQYF. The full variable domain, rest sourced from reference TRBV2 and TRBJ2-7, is EPEVTQTPSHQVTQMGQEVILRCVPISNHLYFYWYRQILGQKVEFLVSFYNNEISEKSEIFDDQFSVERPDGSNFTLKIRSTKLEDSAMYFCASSQGHYEQYFGPGTRLTVT.

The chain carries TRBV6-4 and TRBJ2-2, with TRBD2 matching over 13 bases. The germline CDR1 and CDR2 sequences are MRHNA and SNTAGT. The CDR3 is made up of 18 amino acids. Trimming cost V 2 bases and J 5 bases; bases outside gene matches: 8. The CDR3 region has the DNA TGTGCCAGCAGTGACCGGACTAGCGGGGGCCCGGGGACCGGGGAGCTGTTTTTT. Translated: CASSDRTSGGPGTGELFF.

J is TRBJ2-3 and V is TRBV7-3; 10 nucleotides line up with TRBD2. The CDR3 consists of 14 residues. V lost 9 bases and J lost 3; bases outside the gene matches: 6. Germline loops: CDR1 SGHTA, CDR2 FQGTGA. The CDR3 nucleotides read TGTGCCAGTCAGCGGGGGGGCCTAACAGATACGCAGTATTTT. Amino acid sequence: CASQRGGLTDTQYF.

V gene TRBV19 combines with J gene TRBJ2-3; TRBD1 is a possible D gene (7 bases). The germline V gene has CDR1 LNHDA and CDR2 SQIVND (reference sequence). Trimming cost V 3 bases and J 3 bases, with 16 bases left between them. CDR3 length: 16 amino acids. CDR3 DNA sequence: TGTGCCAGTAGTATCTATGTCCCAGGGGGGACAGATACGCAGTATTTT. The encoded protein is CASSIYVPGGTDTQYF.

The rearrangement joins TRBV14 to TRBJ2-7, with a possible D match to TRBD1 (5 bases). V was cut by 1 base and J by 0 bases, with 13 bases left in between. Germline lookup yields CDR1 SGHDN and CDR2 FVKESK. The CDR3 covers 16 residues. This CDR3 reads CASSQAQGQSSYEQYF. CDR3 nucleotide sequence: TGTGCCAGCAGCCAAGCGCAGGGCCAAAGCTCCTACGAGCAGTACTTC.

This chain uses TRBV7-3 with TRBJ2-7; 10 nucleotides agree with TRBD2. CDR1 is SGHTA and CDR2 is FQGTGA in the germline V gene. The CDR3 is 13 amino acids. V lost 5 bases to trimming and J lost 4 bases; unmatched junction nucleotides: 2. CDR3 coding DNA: TGTGCCAGCAGCAAAGCGGGGGGGTACGAGCAGTACTTC. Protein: CASSKAGGYEQYF.

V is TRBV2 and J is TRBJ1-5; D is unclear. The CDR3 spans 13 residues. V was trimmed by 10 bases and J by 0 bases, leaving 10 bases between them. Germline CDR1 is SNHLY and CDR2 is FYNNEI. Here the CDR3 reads CATRRYSNQPQHF. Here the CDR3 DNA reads TGTGCCACCCGTCGCTATAGCAATCAGCCCCAGCATTTT. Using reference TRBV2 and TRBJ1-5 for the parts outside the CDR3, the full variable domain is EPEVTQTPSHQVTQMGQEVILRCVPISNHLYFYWYRQILGQKVEFLVSFYNNEISEKSEIFDDQFSVERPDGSNFTLKIRSTKLEDSAMYFCATRRYSNQPQHFGDGTRLSIL.

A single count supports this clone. The CDR3 DNA is TGTGCCAGCAACAGACAGGGGATTAAGGCCGGGGAGCTGTTTTTT. Its translation is CASNRQGIKAGELFF. The chain joins TRBV28 to TRBJ2-2; TRBD1 matches 8 bases. The CDR3 covers 15 residues. CDR1 is MDHEN, CDR2 SYDVKM, per germline. V was clipped by 7 bases and J by 6 bases; unmatched bases: 10.

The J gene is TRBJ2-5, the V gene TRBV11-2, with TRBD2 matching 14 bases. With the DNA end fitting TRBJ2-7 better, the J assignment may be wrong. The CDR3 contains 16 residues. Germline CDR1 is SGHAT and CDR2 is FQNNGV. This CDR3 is CASSSAGTSGSYEQYF. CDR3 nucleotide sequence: TGTGCCAGCAGCTCAGCCGGGACTAGCGGGAGCTACGAGCAGTACTTC.

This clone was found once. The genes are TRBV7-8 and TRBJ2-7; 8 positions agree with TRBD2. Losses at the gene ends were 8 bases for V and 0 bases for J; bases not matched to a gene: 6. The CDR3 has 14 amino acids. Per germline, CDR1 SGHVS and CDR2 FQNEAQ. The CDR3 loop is CASSYTSGSYEQYF. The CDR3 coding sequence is TGTGCCAGCTCTTATACTAGCGGCTCCTACGAGCAGTACTTC.

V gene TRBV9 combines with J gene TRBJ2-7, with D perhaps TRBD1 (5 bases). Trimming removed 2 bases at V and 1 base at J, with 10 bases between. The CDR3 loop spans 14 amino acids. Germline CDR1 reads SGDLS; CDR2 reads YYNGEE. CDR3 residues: CASSVRDSSYEQYF. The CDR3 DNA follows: TGTGCCAGCAGCGTTAGAGACAGTTCCTACGAGCAGTACTTC. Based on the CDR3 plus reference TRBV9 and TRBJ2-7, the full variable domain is DSGVTQTPKHLITATGQRVTLRCSPRSGDLSVYWYQQSLDQGLQFLIQYYNGEERAKGNILERFSAQQFPDLHSELNLSSLELGDSALYFCASSVRDSSYEQYFGPGTRLTVT.

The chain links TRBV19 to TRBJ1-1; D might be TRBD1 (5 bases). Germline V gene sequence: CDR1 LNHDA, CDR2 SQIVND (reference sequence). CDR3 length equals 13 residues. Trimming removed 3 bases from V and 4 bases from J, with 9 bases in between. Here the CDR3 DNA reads TGTGCCAGTAGTATCCAGGGAGGCACTGAAGCTTTCTTT. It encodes CASSIQGGTEAFF.

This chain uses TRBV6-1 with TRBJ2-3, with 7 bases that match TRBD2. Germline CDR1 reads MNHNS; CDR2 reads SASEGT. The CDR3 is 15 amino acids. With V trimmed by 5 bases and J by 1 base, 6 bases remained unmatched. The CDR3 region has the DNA TGTGCCAGCAGTCGTCCGGGGGGTCGCACAGATACGCAGTATTTT. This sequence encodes CASSRPGGRTDTQYF.

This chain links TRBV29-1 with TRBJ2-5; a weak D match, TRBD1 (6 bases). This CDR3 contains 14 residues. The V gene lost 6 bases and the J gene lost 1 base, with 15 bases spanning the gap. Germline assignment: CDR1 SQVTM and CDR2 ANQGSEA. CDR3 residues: CSVRLIGGQETQYF. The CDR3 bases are TGCAGCGTCCGGCTTATAGGGGGCCAAGAGACCCAGTACTTC.

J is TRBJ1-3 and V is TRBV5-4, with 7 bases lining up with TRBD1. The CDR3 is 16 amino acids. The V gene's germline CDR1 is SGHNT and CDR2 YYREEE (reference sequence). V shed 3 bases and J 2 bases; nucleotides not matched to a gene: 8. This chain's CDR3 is CASSYTGVAAGNTIYF. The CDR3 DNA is TGTGCCAGCAGCTACACAGGGGTGGCAGCTGGAAACACCATATATTTT.